Listed below are T cell receptor beta chains from one sample, sequenced in a study of OX40 agonist ivuxolimab in advanced cancers. Clones were sequenced by immunoSEQ multiplex PCR, and TCRdb holds only the in-frame ones, with some missing. The sample has approximately 70,000 clones, approximately 81% seen once. Sequences were derived from CD4+ or CD8+ T cells sorted from blood, sampled in a trial of the OX40 agonist ivuxolimab. Every receptor here comes from an adult with an advanced solid tumor such as melanoma, head and neck, liver or kidney cancer. CDR3s include the opening cysteine and the closing phenylalanine or tryptophan. A D gene is named only where the DNA matches it firmly. Not every row has a clone size; where given, it reads once, few, many or a size class.

clone size,V gene,D gene,J gene,CDR3 protein,CDR3 DNA
-,TRBV13,-,TRBJ2-3,CASSPARDTQYF,TGTGCCAGCAGCCCCGCTAGAGATACGCAGTATTTT
once,TRBV11-2,TRBD1,TRBJ1-2,CASSSPGTGGLTNYGYTF,TGTGCCAGCAGCTCACCCGGGACAGGGGGACTTACTAACTATGGCTACACCTTC
once,TRBV5-4,TRBD1,TRBJ2-1,CASSLGGQGATYNEQFF,TGTGCCAGCAGCTTGGGAGGACAGGGGGCCACCTACAATGAGCAGTTCTTC
once,TRBV2,TRBD1,TRBJ1-5,CASSEAGTGEVQPQHF,TGTGCCAGCAGTGAAGCCGGAACAGGGGAGGTTCAGCCCCAGCATTTT
-,TRBV5-1,-,TRBJ1-4,CASRGDPNEKLFF,TGCGCCAGCAGAGGGGACCCGAATGAAAAACTGTTTTTT
-,TRBV13,TRBD1,TRBJ2-7,CASSFRGTGPYEQYF,TGTGCCAGCAGCTTCCGTGGGACAGGCCCCTACGAGCAGTACTTC
-,TRBV11-2,TRBD1,TRBJ1-5,CASSRTGRNQPQHF,TGTGCCAGCAGCCGGACAGGGCGCAATCAGCCCCAGCATTTT
-,TRBV6-5,-,TRBJ1-1,CASSGGGNTEAFF,TGTGCCAGCAGCGGGGGGGGAAACACTGAAGCTTTCTTT
-,TRBV5-6,TRBD1,TRBJ1-2,CASSLGQGSYGYTF,TGTGCCAGCAGCTTGGGACAGGGGAGCTATGGCTACACCTTC
-,TRBV18,-,TRBJ1-4,CASSPPGRKANEKLFF,TGTGCCAGCTCACCACCAGGGAGGAAGGCTAATGAAAAACTGTTTTTT
-,TRBV7-2,-,TRBJ2-6,CASSLEANVLTF,TGTGCCAGCAGCTTAGAAGCCAACGTCCTGACTTTC
-,TRBV7-6,-,TRBJ2-2,CASSLALSGLKNTGELFF,TGTGCCAGCAGCTTAGCTTTGTCAGGACTTAAAAACACCGGGGAGCTGTTTTTT
-,TRBV19,TRBD1,TRBJ1-5,CASRIRQGAKNSNQPQHF,TGTGCCAGTAGGATCAGACAGGGGGCGAAAAATAGCAATCAGCCCCAGCATTTT
-,TRBV4-1,-,TRBJ2-7,CASSQDIPTVQGSGYEQYF,TGCGCCAGCAGCCAAGATATCCCCACCGTACAGGGTTCTGGCTACGAGCAGTACTTC
-,TRBV7-8,TRBD1,TRBJ1-2,CASSRGQGANSVGGYTF,TGTGCCAGCAGCCGAGGACAGGGGGCGAATTCAGTCGGTGGCTACACCTTC
-,TRBV5-4,TRBD2,TRBJ2-1,CASSSGGDPSINEQFF,TGTGCCAGCAGCTCTGGGGGGGACCCCAGCATCAATGAGCAGTTCTTC
-,TRBV18,TRBD1,TRBJ1-2,CASSPNRGSDGYTF,TGTGCCAGCTCACCTAACAGGGGATCGGATGGCTACACCTTC
-,TRBV19,-,TRBJ1-2,CASSMEGGYGYTF,TGTGCCAGTAGTATGGAGGGGGGCTATGGCTACACCTTC
-,TRBV6-6,-,TRBJ1-6,CASSYSIQGGSPLHF,TGTGCCAGCAGTTACTCGATTCAGGGCGGTTCACCCCTCCACTTT
-,TRBV6-4,TRBD1,TRBJ2-3,CASSSGQGGDTQYF,TGTGCCAGCAGTTCGGGACAGGGAGGAGATACGCAGTATTTT
once,TRBV11-2,TRBD2,TRBJ2-7,CASRRGGSFDEQYF,TGTGCCAGCAGGCGGGGGGGTTCCTTCGACGAGCAGTACTTC
-,TRBV9,-,TRBJ2-2,CASSVDGINTGELFF,TGTGCCAGCAGCGTAGACGGCATCAACACCGGGGAGCTGTTTTTT